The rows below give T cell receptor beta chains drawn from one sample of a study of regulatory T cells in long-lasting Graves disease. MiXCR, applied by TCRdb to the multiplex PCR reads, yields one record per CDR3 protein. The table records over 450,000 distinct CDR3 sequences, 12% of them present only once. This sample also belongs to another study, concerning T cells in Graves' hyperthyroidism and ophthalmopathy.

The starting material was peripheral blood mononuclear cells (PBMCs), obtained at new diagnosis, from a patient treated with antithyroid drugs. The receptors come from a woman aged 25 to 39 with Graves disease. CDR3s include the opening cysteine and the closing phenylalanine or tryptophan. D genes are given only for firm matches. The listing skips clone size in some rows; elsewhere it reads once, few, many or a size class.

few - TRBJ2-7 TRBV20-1 TGCAGTGCTAGAGATACGGGGGAAAAGCCCTACGAGCAGTACTTC CSARDTGEKPYEQYF
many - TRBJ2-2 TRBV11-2 TGTGCCAGCAGACGAGGGACACCAAACACCGGGGAGCTGTTTTTT CASRRGTPNTGELFF
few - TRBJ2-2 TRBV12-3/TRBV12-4 TGTGCCAGCAGTCCTATAGCTGCCGGGGAGCTGTTTTTT CASSPIAAGELFF
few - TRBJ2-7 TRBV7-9 TGTGCCAGCAGCTATACCAAGGGTGGTTACGAGCAGTACTTC CASSYTKGGYEQYF
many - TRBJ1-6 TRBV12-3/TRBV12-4 TGTGCCAGCAGTCTCCCCCCGACAGTTCACTATAATTCACCCCTCCACTTT CASSLPPTVHYNSPLHF
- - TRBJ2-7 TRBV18 TGTGCCAGCTCACCCAAGATCCTTCGGGAGGAGCAGTACTTC CASSPKILREEQYF
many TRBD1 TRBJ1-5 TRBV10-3 TGTGCCACGAGAGGACAGGGAGATCAGCCCCAGCATTTT CATRGQGDQPQHF
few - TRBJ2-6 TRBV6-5 TGTGCCAGCAGTTCGACGGATATGGGGTCTGGGGCCAACGTCCTGACTTTC CASSSTDMGSGANVLTF
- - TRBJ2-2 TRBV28 TGTGCCAGCAGTTTGGGGGGGGGGCCCGGGGAGCTGTTTTTT CASSLGGGPGELFF
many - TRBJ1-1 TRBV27 TGTGCCAGCAGTGCTTACACAGGAATGAACACTGAAGCTTTCTTT CASSAYTGMNTEAFF
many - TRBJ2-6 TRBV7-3 TGTGCCAGCAGCCCAAGGGGCCCTGGGGCCAACGTCCTGACTTTC CASSPRGPGANVLTF
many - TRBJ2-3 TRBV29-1 TGCAGCGTCGCTTTTTTGTGGCTTCTAGATACGCAGTATTTT CSVAFLWLLDTQYF
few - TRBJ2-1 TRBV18 TGTGCCAGCTCACTGTATAAGGGTTGGAGCTCCTACAATGAGCAGTTCTTC CASSLYKGWSSYNEQFF
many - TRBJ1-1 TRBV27 TGTGCCAGCAGTATGCAGGGCCTGGACACTGAAGCTTTCTTT CASSMQGLDTEAFF
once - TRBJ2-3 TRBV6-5 TGTGCCAGCAGTTACCGACAGGCCGTGAAACCCACAGATACGCAGTATTTT CASSYRQAVKPTDTQYF
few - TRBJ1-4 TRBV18 TGTGCCAGCTCACCTCTCCCTGCAACTAATGAAAAACTGTTTTTT CASSPLPATNEKLFF
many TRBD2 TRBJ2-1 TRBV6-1 TGTGCCAGCAGTCTACCCCTGGGACTAGCGGGAAGGAATGAGCAGTTCTTC CASSLPLGLAGRNEQFF
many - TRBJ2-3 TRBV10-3 TGTGCCATCAGTCTGGCAGGGGGCACAGATACGCAGTATTTT CAISLAGGTDTQYF
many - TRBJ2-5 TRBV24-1 TGTGCCACCAGTGATTTGGGTGGCAGCACTGGCCAAGAGACCCAGTACTTC CATSDLGGSTGQETQYF
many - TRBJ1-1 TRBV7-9 TGTGCCAGCAGCATCGACGGCTACACTGAAGCTTTCTTT CASSIDGYTEAFF
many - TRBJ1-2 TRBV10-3 TGTGCCATCAGTGAGGGTACCGGCCCATTTGGCTACACCTTC CAISEGTGPFGYTF
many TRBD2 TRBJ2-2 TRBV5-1 TGCGCCAGCAGCCCACTAGCGGGAGTGAACGGGGAGCTGTTTTTT CASSPLAGVNGELFF
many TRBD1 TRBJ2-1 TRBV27 TGTGCCAGCAGTTCCCCGATTCCGGGACAGGGGTCTTACAATGAGCAGTTCTTC CASSSPIPGQGSYNEQFF
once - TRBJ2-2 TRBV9 TGTGCCAGCAGCTTCACCAGGGTAATTGTCGCCGGGGAGCTGTTTTTT CASSFTRVIVAGELFF
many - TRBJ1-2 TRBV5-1 TGCGCCAGCAGCTTGTTGACTAACTATGGCTACACCTTC CASSLLTNYGYTF
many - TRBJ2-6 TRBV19 TGTGCCAGTAGAACAGGGTACTCTGGGGCCAACGTCCTGACTTTC CASRTGYSGANVLTF
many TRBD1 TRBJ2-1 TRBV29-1 TGCAGCGTTGGATCGGGACAGGCCTACAATGAGCAGTTCTTC CSVGSGQAYNEQFF
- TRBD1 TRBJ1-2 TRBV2 TGTGCCAGCAGTGAAGGGACAGGGGCACGGGTGCGGGGCTACACCTTC CASSEGTGARVRGYTF
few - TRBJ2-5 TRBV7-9 TGTGCCAGCAGCTCATTTACCGGGACCCAAGAGACCCAGTACTTC CASSSFTGTQETQYF
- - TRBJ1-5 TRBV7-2 TGTGCCAGCAGTTCATTTCTTTTACAGCCCCAGCATTTT CASSSFLLQPQHF
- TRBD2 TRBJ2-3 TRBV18 TGTGCCAGCTCACCGCAAGGACTAGCGGGAGGGCCTGGCACAGATACGCAGTATTTT CASSPQGLAGGPGTDTQYF
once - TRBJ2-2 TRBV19 TGTGCCAGTAGTTGGCGAGCGGACGGGGAGCTGTTTTTT CASSWRADGELFF
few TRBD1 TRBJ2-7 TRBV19 TGTGCCAGTAGTGGACAGGGGGGTAGACCCTACGAGCAGTACTTC CASSGQGGRPYEQYF
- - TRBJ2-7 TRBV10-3 TGTGCCATCAGCCCAGGGCAGGGGCCCTACGAGCAGTACTTC CAISPGQGPYEQYF
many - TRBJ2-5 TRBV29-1 TGCAGCGTTGAAGGGCTGGAGACCCAGTACTTC CSVEGLETQYF
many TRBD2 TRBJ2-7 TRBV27 TGTGCCAGCAGTTCCTCCTGGGAGGGGACCACCTACGAGCAGTACTTC CASSSSWEGTTYEQYF
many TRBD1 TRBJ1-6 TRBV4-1 TGCGCCAGCAGCCAAGCCGGGACAGGGTTTTCACCCCTCCACTTT CASSQAGTGFSPLHF
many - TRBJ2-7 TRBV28 TGTGCCAGCAGTTCCCCGACAGTGACCCCCTACGAGCAGTACTTC CASSSPTVTPYEQYF
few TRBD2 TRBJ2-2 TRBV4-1 TGCGCCAGCAGCCCCCGACTAGCGGGAGTTATTTTTTTTGGCACCGGGGAGCTGTTTTTT CASSPRLAGVIFFGTGELFF
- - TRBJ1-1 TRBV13 TGTGCCAGCAGCTCGTGGCGGGGGCTTGAAGCTTTCTTT CASSSWRGLEAFF
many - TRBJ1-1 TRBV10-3 TGTGCCATCTGGAACGAGTTCGGGAACACTGAAGCTTTCTTT CAIWNEFGNTEAFF
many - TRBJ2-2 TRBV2 TGTGCCACCCAACGGGACGGATACACCGGGGAGCTGTTTTTT CATQRDGYTGELFF
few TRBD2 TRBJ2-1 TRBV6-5 TGTGCCAGCAGTTATCGCCGCGGGGGTGAGCAGTTCTTC CASSYRRGGEQFF
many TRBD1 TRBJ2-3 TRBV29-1 TGCAGCGTTGGCTCCTACAGGGGTGGGACAGATACGCAGTATTTT CSVGSYRGGTDTQYF
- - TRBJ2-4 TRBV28 TGTGCCAGCAGTCTGGATCTCGAGGGGGCCAAAAACATTCAGTACTTC CASSLDLEGAKNIQYF
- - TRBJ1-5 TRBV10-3 TGTGCCATCAGTCCCATCGGACTCGATCAGCCCCAGCATTTT CAISPIGLDQPQHF
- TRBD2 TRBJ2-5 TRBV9 TGTGCCAGCAGCGTAGAGGCTAGCGGAGGGGAGACCCAGTACTTC CASSVEASGGETQYF
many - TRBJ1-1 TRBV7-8 TGTGCCAGCAGCTTAGCCCCAGGGACGGGCACTGAAGCTTTCTTT CASSLAPGTGTEAFF
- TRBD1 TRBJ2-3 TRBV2 TGTGCCAGCAGCGTGACAGGGCGCACAGATACGCAGTATTTT CASSVTGRTDTQYF
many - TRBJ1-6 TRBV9 TGTGCCAGCAGCCGAGGGGGGACCTCACCCCTCCACTTT CASSRGGTSPLHF
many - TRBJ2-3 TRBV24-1 TGTGCCACCAGTTGGACAGAGGGTGTGACAGATACGCAGTATTTT CATSWTEGVTDTQYF
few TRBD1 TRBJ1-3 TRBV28 TGTGCCAGCAGATTTGACAGGGCCTCTGGAAACACCATATATTTT CASRFDRASGNTIYF
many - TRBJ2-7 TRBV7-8 TGTGCCAGCCGAGAGGGGATTTCCTGCGAGCAGTACTTC CASREGISCEQYF
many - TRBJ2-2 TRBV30 TGTGCCTGGAGTCGGGATGGGGCGCCAAACACCGGGGAGCTGTTTTTT CAWSRDGAPNTGELFF
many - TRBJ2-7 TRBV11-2 TGTGCCAGCAGCCGAACCGTGAGCTCCTACGAGCAGTACTTC CASSRTVSSYEQYF
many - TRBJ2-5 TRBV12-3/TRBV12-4 TGTGCCAGCAGAAGCGGACAGACTGAAGAGACCCAGTACTTC CASRSGQTEETQYF
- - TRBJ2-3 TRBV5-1 TGCGCCAGCAGCTTGGGACTAGATGGGGCAGATACGCAGTATTTT CASSLGLDGADTQYF
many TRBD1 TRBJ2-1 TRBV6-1 TGTGCCAGCAGTGAACAGGGGGCGGCGTACAATGAGCAGTTCTTC CASSEQGAAYNEQFF
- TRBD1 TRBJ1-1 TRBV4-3 TGCGCCAGCAGCCAAGGATCCACAGGGGCGGACACTGAAGCTTTCTTT CASSQGSTGADTEAFF